This TCR beta chain emerged from a study of cytomegalovirus exposure and HLA in healthy donors. Study-wide results and limits: Some public TCRs appeared in many individuals, while most sequences were rare. Sequencing likely generated an artifact that appeared as a cluster of highly shared sequence variants. Exclusion as indistinguishable affected some V segments, including TRBV6-2 and TRBV6-3. TCR beta sequences numbering 15,000 to 20,000 were associated with HLA alleles at 0.05 false discovery rate in a later analysis.

Trimming cost V 6 bases and J 2 bases, with 6 bases left between them. The CDR3 extends over 12 amino acids. Looked up from germline, CDR1 is KGHSH and CDR2 is LQKENI. Concerning this clone: Its cognate antigen is unknown.

Researchers ran the PCR with 60 Vbeta and 13 Jbeta primers. Method: immunoSEQ multiplex PCR; TCRdb's copy keeps in-frame clones and lacks some. The sample lists some 130,000 clones; about four fifths were seen once. The V and J genes are TRBV18 and TRBJ2-3; D not resolved. Sequenced material: PBMCs. The receptor's source is a young man in good health and CMV-seronegative. The DNA for the CDR3 is TGTGCCAGCTCCCCTTACACAGATACGCAGTATTTT. This sequence encodes CASSPYTDTQYF.